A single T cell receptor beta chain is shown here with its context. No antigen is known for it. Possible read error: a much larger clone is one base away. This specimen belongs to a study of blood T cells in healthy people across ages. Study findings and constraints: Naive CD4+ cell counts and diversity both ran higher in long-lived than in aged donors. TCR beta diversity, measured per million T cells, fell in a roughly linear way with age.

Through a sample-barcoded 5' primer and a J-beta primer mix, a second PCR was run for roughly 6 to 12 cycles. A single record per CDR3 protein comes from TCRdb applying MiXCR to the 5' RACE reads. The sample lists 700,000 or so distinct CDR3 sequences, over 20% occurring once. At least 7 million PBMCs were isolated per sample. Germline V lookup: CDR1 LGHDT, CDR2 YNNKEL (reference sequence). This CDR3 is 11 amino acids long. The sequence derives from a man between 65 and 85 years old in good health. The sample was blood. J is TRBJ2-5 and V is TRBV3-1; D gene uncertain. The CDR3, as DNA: TGTGCCAGCAGCCAAGATGTAAAGCCGTTCTTC. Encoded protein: CASSQDVKPFF.